The rows below give T cell receptor beta chains drawn from one sample of a study of human T cells and chemical hapten exposure. TCRdb re-called the RACE reads through MiXCR, storing one row per CDR3 protein. The repertoire consists of about 35,000 distinct CDR3 sequences, with 12% occurring once and the leading ten covering roughly 2%. The sample consisted of whole blood, taken in connection with sensitization to the hapten diphenylcyclopropenone (DPC). All receptors derive from a woman aged 40-49 years with alopecia areata. Some clones in this sample may be carry-over from other donors' samples. Both conserved end residues are part of each CDR3. Fields, in order: D gene, V gene, J gene, clone size, CDR3 protein, CDR3 DNA. The D gene is left open where the match is weak. The size field is filled for only some rows; it gives once, few, many or a size class.

d_gene: TRBD2; v_gene: TRBV30; j_gene: TRBJ2-3; abundance: few; CDR3aa: CAWSPILGLAETQTLTDTQYF; CDR3nt: TGTGCCTGGAGCCCTATCCTCGGCCTAGCGGAAACACAAACCCTCACAGATACGCAGTATTTT
d_gene: -; v_gene: TRBV7-3; j_gene: TRBJ2-2; abundance: -; CDR3aa: CASSLDPNTGELFF; CDR3nt: TGTGCCAGCAGCTTGGACCCGAACACCGGGGAGCTGTTTTTT
d_gene: -; v_gene: TRBV7-8; j_gene: TRBJ2-5; abundance: -; CDR3aa: CASSYREETQYF; CDR3nt: TGTGCCAGCAGTTACAGGGAAGAGACCCAGTACTTC
d_gene: -; v_gene: TRBV7-2; j_gene: TRBJ2-1; abundance: many; CDR3aa: CASSFRRSEQFF; CDR3nt: TGTGCCAGCAGCTTCAGACGCTCCGAGCAGTTCTTC
d_gene: -; v_gene: TRBV10-1; j_gene: TRBJ2-5; abundance: -; CDR3aa: CASSESTETQYF; CDR3nt: TGCGCCAGCAGTGAGTCGACCGAGACCCAGTACTTC
d_gene: TRBD2; v_gene: TRBV28; j_gene: TRBJ2-7; abundance: -; CDR3aa: CASSPWGGGFKQEQYF; CDR3nt: TGTGCCAGCAGTCCGTGGGGGGGAGGATTCAAGCAAGAGCAGTACTTC
d_gene: -; v_gene: TRBV29-1; j_gene: TRBJ2-7; abundance: few; CDR3aa: CSATGQYEQYF; CDR3nt: TGCAGCGCGACTGGACAATACGAGCAGTACTTC
d_gene: -; v_gene: TRBV7-9; j_gene: TRBJ2-3; abundance: many; CDR3aa: CASSLGLGPGLADTQYF; CDR3nt: TGTGCCAGCAGCTTAGGACTAGGGCCGGGCCTAGCAGATACGCAGTATTTT
d_gene: -; v_gene: TRBV5-1; j_gene: TRBJ1-5; abundance: many; CDR3aa: CASSGDGRQPQHF; CDR3nt: TGCGCCAGCAGCGGGGACGGCCGCCAGCCCCAGCATTTT
d_gene: -; v_gene: TRBV9; j_gene: TRBJ1-6; abundance: many; CDR3aa: CASSTLDTSYNSPLHF; CDR3nt: TGTGCCAGCAGCACACTCGACACCTCCTATAATTCACCCCTCCACTTT
d_gene: -; v_gene: TRBV18; j_gene: TRBJ2-7; abundance: many; CDR3aa: CASSLSEGSYEQYF; CDR3nt: TGTGCCAGCTCACTAAGTGAAGGCTCCTACGAGCAGTACTTC
d_gene: -; v_gene: TRBV29-1; j_gene: TRBJ1-2; abundance: few; CDR3aa: CSVESYGTGGYTF; CDR3nt: TGCAGCGTTGAAAGTTACGGGACGGGTGGCTACACCTTC
d_gene: TRBD2; v_gene: TRBV20-1; j_gene: TRBJ2-3; abundance: many; CDR3aa: CSGPSGREGTDTQYF; CDR3nt: TGCAGTGGACCCAGCGGGAGGGAGGGGACAGATACGCAGTATTTT
d_gene: TRBD1; v_gene: TRBV6-2/TRBV6-3; j_gene: TRBJ1-1; abundance: -; CDR3aa: CASSYTRTGEPTEAFF; CDR3nt: TGTGCCAGCAGTTACACCAGGACAGGGGAACCCACTGAAGCTTTCTTT
d_gene: -; v_gene: TRBV28; j_gene: TRBJ1-1; abundance: -; CDR3aa: CASSWAREAFF; CDR3nt: TGTGCCAGCAGTTGGGCCCGTGAAGCTTTCTTT
d_gene: -; v_gene: TRBV28; j_gene: TRBJ2-1; abundance: -; CDR3aa: CASSLSASFRWFF; CDR3nt: TGTGCCAGCAGCCTATCCGCCAGTTTCAGGTGGTTCTTC
d_gene: TRBD1; v_gene: TRBV3-1; j_gene: TRBJ2-1; abundance: -; CDR3aa: CASSQDWGGDRGRNEQFF; CDR3nt: TGTGCCAGCAGCCAAGATTGGGGCGGGGACAGGGGGCGGAATGAGCAGTTCTTC
d_gene: -; v_gene: TRBV20-1; j_gene: TRBJ1-5; abundance: many; CDR3aa: CSARNPRGRGNQPQHF; CDR3nt: TGCAGTGCCAGAAACCCTCGGGGAAGGGGCAATCAGCCCCAGCATTTT
d_gene: -; v_gene: TRBV4-1; j_gene: TRBJ2-5; abundance: -; CDR3aa: CASSAPVPSGTQYF; CDR3nt: TGCGCCAGCAGCGCGCCAGTACCATCCGGGACCCAGTACTTC
d_gene: -; v_gene: TRBV7-2; j_gene: TRBJ2-7; abundance: many; CDR3aa: CASSPGSRSSYEQYF; CDR3nt: TGTGCCAGCAGCCCAGGGTCGAGGAGCTCCTACGAGCAGTACTTC
d_gene: -; v_gene: TRBV11-2; j_gene: TRBJ1-4; abundance: many; CDR3aa: CASSLGQVTNEKLFF; CDR3nt: TGTGCCAGCAGCCTCGGGCAGGTGACTAATGAAAAACTGTTTTTT
d_gene: -; v_gene: TRBV20-1; j_gene: TRBJ2-1; abundance: many; CDR3aa: CSAGERQEQFF; CDR3nt: TGCAGTGCCGGAGAAAGGCAGGAGCAGTTCTTC
d_gene: TRBD2; v_gene: TRBV2; j_gene: TRBJ2-7; abundance: -; CDR3aa: CASSLGLAGSYEQYF; CDR3nt: TGTGCCAGCAGCCTGGGACTAGCGGGTAGCTACGAGCAGTACTTC
d_gene: TRBD1; v_gene: TRBV28; j_gene: TRBJ1-5; abundance: -; CDR3aa: CASSLGQGSNQPQHF; CDR3nt: TGTGCCAGCAGTTTAGGACAGGGTAGCAATCAGCCCCAGCATTTT